This T cell receptor beta chain was profiled in a study of blood T cell repertoires in COVID-19. Study details: The study drew acute and convalescent COVID-19 samples from the United States, Italy and Spain.

The protocol was immunoSEQ multiplex PCR, while the TCRdb copy is restricted to in-frame clones and leaves out a portion. The repertoire holds roughly 230,000 clones, approximately 84% seen once, with about 4% in the top ten. This clone was detected only once. Per the germline V gene, CDR1 is LNHDA and CDR2 is SQIVND (reference sequence). CDR3 length equals 13 residues. Trimming pared 2 bases from V and 3 bases from J, leaving 7 bases between. The source of this sequence is a man between 50 and 59 years old with acute or convalescent COVID-19. The sample taken for sequencing was peripheral blood. The chain joins TRBV19 to TRBJ1-1; unclear D gene. The CDR3 loop is CASSIYPHTEAFF. In DNA form, the CDR3 reads TGTGCCAGTAGTATATATCCTCACACTGAAGCTTTCTTT.